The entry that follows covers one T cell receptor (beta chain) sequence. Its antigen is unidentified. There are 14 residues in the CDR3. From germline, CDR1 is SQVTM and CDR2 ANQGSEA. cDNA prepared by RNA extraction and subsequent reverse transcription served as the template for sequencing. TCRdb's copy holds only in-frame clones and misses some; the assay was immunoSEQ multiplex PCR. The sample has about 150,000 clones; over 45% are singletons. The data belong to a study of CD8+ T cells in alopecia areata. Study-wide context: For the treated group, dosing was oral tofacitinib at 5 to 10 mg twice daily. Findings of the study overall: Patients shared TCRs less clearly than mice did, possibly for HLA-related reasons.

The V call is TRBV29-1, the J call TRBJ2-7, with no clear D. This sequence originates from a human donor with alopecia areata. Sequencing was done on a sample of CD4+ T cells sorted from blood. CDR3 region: CSARGFGDSYEQYF. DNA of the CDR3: TGCAGTGCGCGAGGTTTTGGGGACTCCTACGAGCAGTACTTC.